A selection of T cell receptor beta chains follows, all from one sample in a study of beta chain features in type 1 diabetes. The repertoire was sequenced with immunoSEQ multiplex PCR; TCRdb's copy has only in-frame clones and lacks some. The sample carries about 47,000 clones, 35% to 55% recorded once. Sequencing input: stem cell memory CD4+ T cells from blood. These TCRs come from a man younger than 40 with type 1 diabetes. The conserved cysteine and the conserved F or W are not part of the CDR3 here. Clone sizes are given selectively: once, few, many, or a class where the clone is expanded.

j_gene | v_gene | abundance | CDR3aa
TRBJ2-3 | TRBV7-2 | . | ASRETSASTDTQY
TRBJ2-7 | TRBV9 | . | ASSVTGNEQY
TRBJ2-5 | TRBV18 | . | ASSPPRGSSEETQY
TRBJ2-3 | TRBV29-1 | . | SGSGFTSTDTQY
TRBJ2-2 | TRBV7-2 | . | ASTRVANTGELF
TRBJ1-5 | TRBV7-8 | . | ASSFQGHQPQH
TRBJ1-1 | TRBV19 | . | ASSLAGDTEAF
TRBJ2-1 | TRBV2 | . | ASSEAGNNNEQF
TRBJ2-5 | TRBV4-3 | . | ASSQGVLRGQETQY
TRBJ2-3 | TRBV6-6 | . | ASSYQGGTDTQY
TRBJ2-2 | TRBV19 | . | ASTTFGTGNTGELF
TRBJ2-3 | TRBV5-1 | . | ASSPGLAGFTQY
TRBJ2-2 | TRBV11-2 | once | ASSGPQGARTGELF
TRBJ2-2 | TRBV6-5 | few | ASAINRATGELF
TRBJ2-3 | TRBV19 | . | ASRRQGSTDTQY
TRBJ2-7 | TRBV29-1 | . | SVEDHRDSGTYEQY
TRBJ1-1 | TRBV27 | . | ASSLQGQGSGAF
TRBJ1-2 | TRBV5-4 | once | ASSTGAGQGSGYT
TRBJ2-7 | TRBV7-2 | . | ASSLAVSSAYEQY
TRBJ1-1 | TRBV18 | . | ASSPAESTEAF
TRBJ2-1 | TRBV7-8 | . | ASSPLAGIGGEQF
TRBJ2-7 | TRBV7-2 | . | ASSLGLAWSYEQY
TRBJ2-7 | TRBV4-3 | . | ASSQGSGGRRYEQY
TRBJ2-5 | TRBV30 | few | AWGTGVRETQY
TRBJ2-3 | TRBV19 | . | ASSRSDSGGDTQY
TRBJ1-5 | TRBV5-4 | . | ASSPGSPGDNQPQH
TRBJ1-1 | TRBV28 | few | ASNDRYSRNTEAF
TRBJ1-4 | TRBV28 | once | ASRTGYSNEKLF
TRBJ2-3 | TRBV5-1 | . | ASSLAASSGFDTQY
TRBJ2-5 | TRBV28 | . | ASSLSPTVSQETQY
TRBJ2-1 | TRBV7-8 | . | ASRPVTAYNEQF
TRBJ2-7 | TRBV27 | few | ASSGTIADYEQY
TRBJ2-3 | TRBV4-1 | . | ASSPGRASDTQY
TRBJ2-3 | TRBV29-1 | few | SVEGLTDTQY
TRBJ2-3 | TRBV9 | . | ASSGWASGSRRTDTQY
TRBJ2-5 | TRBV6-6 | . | ASSYPGTLKETQY
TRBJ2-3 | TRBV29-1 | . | SARDRERLTQY
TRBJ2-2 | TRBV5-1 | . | ASSSEGLAGLTGELF
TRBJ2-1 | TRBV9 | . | ASSVVAGGLF
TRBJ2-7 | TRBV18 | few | ASSPELASGSVDEQY
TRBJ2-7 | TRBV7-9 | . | ASSRGLGAYEQY
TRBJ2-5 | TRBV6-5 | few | ASSYLSGQETQY
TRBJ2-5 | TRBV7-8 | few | ASSFAGGETQY